The next 22 T cell receptor beta chains were all read from a single sample in a study of control samples from healthy donors and cancer patients. Method: immunoSEQ multiplex PCR; TCRdb's copy keeps in-frame clones and lacks some. The repertoire has tens of thousands of clones, 70% to 85% of them found once; the top ten carry 38%. Sequences were obtained from PBMCs. These receptors came from a man aged 65 to 85 with lung cancer.

J is TRBJ2-2 and V is TRBV14; D not resolved. Trimming took off 4 bases at V and 6 bases at J, with 12 bases between the two ends. The CDR3 spans 14 residues. CDR1 and CDR2 (germline): SGHDN, FVKESK. The CDR3 loop is CASSPWGNPGELFF. In nucleotides, the CDR3 is TGTGCCAGCAGCCCCTGGGGAAACCCCGGGGAGCTGTTTTTT.

The chain employs TRBV15 and TRBJ1-2; D remains unclear. The CDR3 contains 14 residues. Per germline, CDR1 LNHNV and CDR2 YYDKDF (reference sequence). V gave up 0 bases and J gave up 3 bases, with 8 bases separating them. CDR3 sequence: CATSRDIGDYGYTF. The CDR3 DNA reads as TGTGCCACCAGCAGAGATATCGGCGACTATGGCTACACCTTC.

The CDR3 DNA sequence: TGTGCCAGCAGCGTAGGGCCTGGGGCCAACGTCCTGACTTTC. Translation gives CASSVGPGANVLTF. This sequence joins TRBV9 and TRBJ2-6; D uncertain. The V gene's germline CDR1 is SGDLS and CDR2 YYNGEE. The CDR3 totals 14 residues. V lost 0 bases, J lost 2 bases, and 3 bases lay in between.

The chain recombines TRBV28 with TRBJ1-1; 9 bases match TRBD1. The trim removed 11 bases at V and 0 bases at J, leaving 7 bases unmatched. The CDR3 loop spans 14 amino acids. Germline loops: CDR1 MDHEN, CDR2 SYDVKM. CDR3 sequence (DNA): TGTGCCGGATCGACAGGGGGGATGAACACTGAAGCTTTCTTT. It codes for CAGSTGGMNTEAFF.

This chain links TRBV19 with TRBJ1-3; D uncertain. V was shortened by 7 bases and J by 0 bases, with 10 bases between the two germline ends. The germline V gene has CDR1 LNHDA and CDR2 SQIVND (reference sequence). This CDR3 contains 14 residues. CDR3 region: CASISRHSGNTIYF. The CDR3, as DNA: TGTGCCAGTATAAGCCGGCACTCTGGAAACACCATATATTTT.

This chain joins TRBV7-6 and TRBJ2-3; 7 bases match TRBD2. The CDR3 contains 13 residues. CDR1 and CDR2 (germline): SGHVS, FNYEAQ. V shed 8 bases and J 5 bases; nucleotides not matched to a gene: 7. The chain's CDR3 is CASLASGGDTQYF. CDR3 bases: TGTGCCAGCCTTGCTAGCGGTGGAGATACGCAGTATTTT. Full variable domain (outside the CDR3, taken from reference TRBV7-6 and TRBJ2-3): GAGVSQSPRYKVTKRGQDVALRCDPISGHVSLYWYRQALGQGPEFLTYFNYEAQQDKSGLPNDRFSAERPEGSISTLTIQRTEQRDSAMYRCASLASGGDTQYFGPGTRLTVL.

The gene calls are TRBV5-1 and TRBJ1-2; 11 nucleotides match TRBD1. The germline V gene has CDR1 SGHRS and CDR2 YFSETQ. V dropped 5 bases and J dropped 7; count of bases not matched to a gene: 7. CDR3 size: 14 residues. As DNA, the CDR3 is TGCGCCAGCAGAACCGGGACAGGGGGGGGTGGCTACACCTTC. This translates into CASRTGTGGGGYTF.

The genes are TRBV11-2 and TRBJ2-7; possible D gene TRBD1, 5 bases. From germline, CDR1 is SGHAT and CDR2 FQNNGV. Trimming removed 1 base from V and 10 bases from J, with 14 bases in between. The CDR3 has 13 amino acids. The CDR3 DNA is TGTGCCAGCAGCTTAGCTAGAGCCAGGGTTCAGTACTTC. Translating gives CASSLARARVQYF. Looking up the rest from reference TRBV11-2 and TRBJ2-7 gives the full variable domain: EAGVAQSPRYKIIEKRQSVAFWCNPISGHATLYWYQQILGQGPKLLIQFQNNGVVDDSQLPKDRFSAERLKGVDSTLKIQPAKLEDSAVYLCASSLARARVQYFGPGTRLTVT.

The V call is TRBV19, the J call TRBJ1-5, with no clear D. V was pared by 1 base and J by 3 bases, with 7 bases between. The germline V gene has CDR1 LNHDA and CDR2 SQIVND (reference sequence). The CDR3 sequence is 14 residues long. The CDR3 nucleotides read TGTGCCAGTAGTATAGTCGAAGACAATCAGCCCCAGCATTTT. Translated, it gives CASSIVEDNQPQHF.

The genes are TRBV7-2 and TRBJ2-1; the D call may be TRBD1 or TRBD2 (5 bases each). CDR1 and CDR2 (germline): SGHTA, FQGNSA. The V and J ends lost 5 bases and 7 bases respectively, with 18 bases between them. CDR3 length equals 15 residues. CDR3 in DNA: TGTGCCAGCAGCCCTCGACGGGGCCTCTCGAATGAGCAGTTCTTC. Its translation: CASSPRRGLSNEQFF.

This clone was seen just once. The V and J genes are TRBV6-2 or TRBV6-3 and TRBJ2-7, with 8 bases lining up with TRBD2. The CDR3 consists of 16 residues. Germline V lookup: CDR1 MNHEY, CDR2 SVGEGT. J lost 7 bases, V lost 4 bases, and 15 bases had no gene match. The CDR3, as DNA: TGTGCCAGCAGTTCCCCGGCCAGCGGGGGTCCGAGGGAGCAGTACTTC. This encodes CASSSPASGGPREQYF.

This sequence joins TRBV20-1 and TRBJ2-7; maybe TRBD2 (5 bases). V was clipped by 3 bases and J by 4 bases, with 16 bases between them. CDR3 length: 14 amino acids. Germline V gives CDR1 DFQATT, CDR2 SNEGSKA (reference sequence). The CDR3 sequence is CSASVQSGGYEQYF. The CDR3 DNA reads TGCAGTGCTAGTGTTCAATCGGGCGGGTACGAGCAGTACTTC.

The V and J genes are TRBV24-1 and TRBJ2-7; tentative D call: TRBD1 (6 bases). This CDR3 spans 12 amino acids. Germline V lookup: CDR1 KGHDR, CDR2 SFDVKD. V gave up 6 bases and J gave up 8 bases, with 13 bases separating them. The CDR3 bases are TGTGCCACCAGTCAGGGGCCCACGAAGCAGTACTTC. Its protein product is CATSQGPTKQYF.

This chain joins TRBV6-2 or TRBV6-3 and TRBJ1-2, with TRBD1 as a possible D gene (5 bases). Trimming pared 0 bases from V and 4 bases from J, leaving 21 bases between. This CDR3 spans 18 amino acids. Germline CDR1 and CDR2: MNHEY and SVGEGT. As DNA, the CDR3 is TGTGCCAGCAGTTACTCGACGCTCTTTCGGGGCTACCTCTATGGCTACACCTTC. Translated, it gives CASSYSTLFRGYLYGYTF.

The chain combines TRBV19 with TRBJ2-1; D is possibly TRBD1 or TRBD2 (5 bases each). V was cut by 8 bases and J by 5 bases, with 16 bases left in between. The CDR3 consists of 14 residues. The germline V gene encodes CDR1 LNHDA and CDR2 SQIVND (reference sequence). The CDR3 protein is CASRRDGQNNEQFF. The CDR3 region has the DNA TGTGCCAGTCGCCGGGACGGCCAAAACAATGAGCAGTTCTTC.

The V gene is TRBV6-6, the J gene TRBJ2-1; 8 positions agree with TRBD2. CDR1 is MNHNY, CDR2 SVGAGI, per germline (reference sequence). This CDR3 has 15 residues. V gave up 6 bases and J gave up 0 bases; unmatched junction bases: 4. CDR3 nucleotide sequence: TGTGCCAGCAGCCGCGGGGGGAGCTCCTACAATGAGCAGTTCTTC. Translated, it gives CASSRGGSSYNEQFF.

This chain links TRBV2 with TRBJ1-5, with TRBD1 matching 8 bases. The CDR3 runs 14 residues. Germline trimming cut 7 bases from V and 1 base from J; bases unmatched to any gene: 3. From germline, CDR1 is SNHLY and CDR2 FYNNEI. The CDR3 DNA is TGTGCCAGCACCCGACAGGGGAGCAATCAGCCCCAGCATTTT. It yields the protein CASTRQGSNQPQHF.

The rearrangement joins TRBV27 to TRBJ2-2; D may be TRBD1 (6 bases). The CDR3 loop spans 15 amino acids. Germline CDR1 is MNHEY and CDR2 is SMNVEV (reference sequence). Trimming took 6 bases from V and 5 from J, leaving 16 bases between them. CDR3 amino acids: CASSWGQLRTGELFF. The CDR3 DNA reads TGTGCCAGCAGCTGGGGACAATTGAGGACCGGGGAGCTGTTTTTT.

The V and J genes are TRBV6-5 and TRBJ2-2; 10 nucleotides agree with TRBD1. V lost 5 bases to trimming and J lost 6 bases; unmatched junction nucleotides: 6. This CDR3 region has 15 residues. From germline, CDR1 is MNHEY and CDR2 SVGAGI. The CDR3 here is CASSLDRGLAGELFF. DNA of the CDR3: TGTGCCAGCAGTCTCGACAGGGGGCTTGCCGGGGAGCTGTTTTTT.

The genes are TRBV6-2 or TRBV6-3 and TRBJ1-1; D uncertain. Trimming stripped 5 bases from V and 4 bases from J, with 8 bases between. This CDR3 has 12 residues. The germline V gene has CDR1 MNHEY and CDR2 SVGEGT. The CDR3 DNA sequence: TGTGCCAGCAGTGCCCTAGGCACTGAAGCTTTCTTT. Its protein is CASSALGTEAFF.

The chain carries TRBV19 and TRBJ2-3; a possible D gene is TRBD1 (6 bases). Trimming left V 6 bases short and J 4 bases short, with 14 bases between. The CDR3 has 14 amino acids. CDR1 and CDR2 from the germline V gene are LNHDA and SQIVND (reference sequence). CDR3 in amino acids: CASSLPGVSDTQYF. As DNA, the CDR3 is TGTGCCAGTAGCCTTCCAGGGGTATCAGATACGCAGTATTTT.

The rearrangement uses TRBV3-1 (or the pseudogene TRBV3-2) and TRBJ2-1; maybe TRBD1 (5 bases). This CDR3 has 16 residues. The ends were cut back, 0 bases at V and 4 bases at J, with 13 bases in the middle. Germline CDR1 LGHDT, CDR2 YNNKEL (reference sequence). The CDR3, as DNA: TGTGCCAGCAGCCAAGATTCCGCCAGGGTTTACAATGAGCAGTTCTTC. Translated, it gives CASSQDSARVYNEQFF.